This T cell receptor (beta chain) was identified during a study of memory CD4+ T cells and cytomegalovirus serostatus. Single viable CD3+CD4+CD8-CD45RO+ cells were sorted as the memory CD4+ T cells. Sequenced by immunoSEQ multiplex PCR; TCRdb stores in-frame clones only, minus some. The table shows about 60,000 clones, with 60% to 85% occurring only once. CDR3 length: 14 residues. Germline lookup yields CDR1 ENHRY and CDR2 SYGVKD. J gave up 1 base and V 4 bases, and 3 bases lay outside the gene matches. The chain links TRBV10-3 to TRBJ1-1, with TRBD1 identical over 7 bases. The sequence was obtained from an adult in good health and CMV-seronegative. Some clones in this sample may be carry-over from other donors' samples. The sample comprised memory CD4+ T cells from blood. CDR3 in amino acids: CAISVGTANTEAFF. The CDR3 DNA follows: TGTGCCATCAGTGTCGGGACAGCGAACACTGAAGCTTTCTTT.